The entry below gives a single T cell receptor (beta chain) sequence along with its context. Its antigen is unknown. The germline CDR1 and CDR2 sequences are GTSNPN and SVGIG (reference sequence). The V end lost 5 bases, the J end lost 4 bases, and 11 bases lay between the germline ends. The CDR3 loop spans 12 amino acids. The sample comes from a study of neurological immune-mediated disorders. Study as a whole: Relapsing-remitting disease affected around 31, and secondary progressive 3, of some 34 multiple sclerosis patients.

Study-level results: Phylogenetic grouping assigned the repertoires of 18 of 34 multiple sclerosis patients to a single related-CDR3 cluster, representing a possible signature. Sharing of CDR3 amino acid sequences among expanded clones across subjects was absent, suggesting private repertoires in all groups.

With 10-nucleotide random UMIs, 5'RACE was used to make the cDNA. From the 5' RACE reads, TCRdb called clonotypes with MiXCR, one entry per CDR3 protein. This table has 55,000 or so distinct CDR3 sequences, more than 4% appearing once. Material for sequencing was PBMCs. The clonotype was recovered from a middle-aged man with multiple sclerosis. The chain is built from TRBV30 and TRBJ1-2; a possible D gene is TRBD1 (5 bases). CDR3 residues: CAWEWGSYGYTF. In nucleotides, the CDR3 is TGTGCCTGGGAGTGGGGGTCCTATGGCTACACCTTC.